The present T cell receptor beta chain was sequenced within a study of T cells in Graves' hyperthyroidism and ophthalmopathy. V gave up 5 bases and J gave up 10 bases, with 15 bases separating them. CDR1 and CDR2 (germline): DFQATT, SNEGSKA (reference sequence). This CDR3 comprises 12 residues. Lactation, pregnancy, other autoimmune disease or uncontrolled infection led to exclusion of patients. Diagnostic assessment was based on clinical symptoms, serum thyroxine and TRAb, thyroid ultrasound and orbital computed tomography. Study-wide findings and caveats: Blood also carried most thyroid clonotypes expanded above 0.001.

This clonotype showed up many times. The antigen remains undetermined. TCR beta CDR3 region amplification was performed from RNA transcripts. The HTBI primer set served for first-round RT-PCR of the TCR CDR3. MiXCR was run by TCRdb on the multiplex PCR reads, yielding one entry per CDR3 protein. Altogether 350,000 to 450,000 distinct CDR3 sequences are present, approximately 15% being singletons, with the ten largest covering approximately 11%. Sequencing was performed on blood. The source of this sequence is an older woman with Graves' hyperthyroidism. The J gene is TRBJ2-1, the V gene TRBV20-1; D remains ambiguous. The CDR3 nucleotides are TGCAGTGCTGCCCCTAAGTTAACCGAGCAGTTCTTC. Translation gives CSAAPKLTEQFF.